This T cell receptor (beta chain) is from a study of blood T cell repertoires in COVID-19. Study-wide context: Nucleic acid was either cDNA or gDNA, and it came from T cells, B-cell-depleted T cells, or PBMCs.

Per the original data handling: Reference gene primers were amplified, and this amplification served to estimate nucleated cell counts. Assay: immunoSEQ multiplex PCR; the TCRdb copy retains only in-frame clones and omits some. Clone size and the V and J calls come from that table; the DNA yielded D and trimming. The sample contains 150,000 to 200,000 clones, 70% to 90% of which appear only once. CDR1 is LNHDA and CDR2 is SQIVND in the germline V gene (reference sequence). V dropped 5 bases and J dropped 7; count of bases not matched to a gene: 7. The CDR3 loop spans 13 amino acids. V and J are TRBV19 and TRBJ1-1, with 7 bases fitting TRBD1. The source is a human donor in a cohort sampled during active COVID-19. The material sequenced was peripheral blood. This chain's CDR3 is CASSQGQDLEAFF. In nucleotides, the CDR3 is TGTGCCAGTAGTCAAGGACAGGACCTTGAAGCTTTCTTT. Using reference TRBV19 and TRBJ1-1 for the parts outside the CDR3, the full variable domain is DGGITQSPKYLFRKEGQNVTLSCEQNLNHDAMYWYRQDPGQGLRLIYYSQIVNDFQKGDIAEGYSVSREKKESFPLTVTSAQKNPTAFYLCASSQGQDLEAFFGQGTRLTVV.